This paragraph covers one T cell receptor (beta chain) sequence. The data are from a study of blood T cell repertoires in COVID-19. Using immunoSEQ multiplex PCR, the repertoire was profiled, and TCRdb retains in-frame clones only, with some absent. The sample lists 55,000 to 80,000 clones, 65% to 80% seen once, with roughly 18% in the top ten. With V trimmed by 0 bases and J by 2 bases, 3 bases remained unmatched. The CDR3 covers 16 residues. The germline V gene encodes CDR1 KGHDR and CDR2 SFDVKD. This TCR came from a man in his sixties with acute or convalescent COVID-19. The sample consisted of peripheral blood. The gene calls are TRBV24-1 and TRBJ2-1; the match to TRBD1 covers 7 bases. Written as DNA, the CDR3 is TGTGCCACCAGTGATTTGACAGGGGCTGCCTACAATGAGCAGTTCTTC. Translated, it gives CATSDLTGAAYNEQFF.